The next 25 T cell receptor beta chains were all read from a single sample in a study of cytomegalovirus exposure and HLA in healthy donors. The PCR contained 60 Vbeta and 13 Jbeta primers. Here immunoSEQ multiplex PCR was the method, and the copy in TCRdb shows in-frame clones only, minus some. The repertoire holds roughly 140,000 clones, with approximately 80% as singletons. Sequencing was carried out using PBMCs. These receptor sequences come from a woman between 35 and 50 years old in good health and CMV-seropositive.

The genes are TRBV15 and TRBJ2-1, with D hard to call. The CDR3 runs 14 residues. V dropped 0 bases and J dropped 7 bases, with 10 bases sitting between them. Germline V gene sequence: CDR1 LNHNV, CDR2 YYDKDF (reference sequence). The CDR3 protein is CATSRDIADNEQFF. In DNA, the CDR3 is TGTGCCACCAGCAGAGATATCGCGGATAATGAGCAGTTCTTC.

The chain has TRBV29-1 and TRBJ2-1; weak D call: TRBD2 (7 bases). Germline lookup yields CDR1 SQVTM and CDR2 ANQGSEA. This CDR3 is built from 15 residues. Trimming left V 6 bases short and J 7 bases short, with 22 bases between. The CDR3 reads CSVPGWGGPLNEQFF. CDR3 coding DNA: TGCAGCGTCCCGGGGTGGGGGGGGCCTTTGAATGAGCAGTTCTTC.

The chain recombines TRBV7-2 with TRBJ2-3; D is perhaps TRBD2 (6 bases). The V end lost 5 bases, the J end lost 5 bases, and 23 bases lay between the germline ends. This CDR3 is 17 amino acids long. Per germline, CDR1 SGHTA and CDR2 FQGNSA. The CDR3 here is CASSLGLSHQGGDTQYF. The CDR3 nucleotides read TGTGCCAGCAGCCTCGGACTATCACATCAAGGAGGAGATACGCAGTATTTT.

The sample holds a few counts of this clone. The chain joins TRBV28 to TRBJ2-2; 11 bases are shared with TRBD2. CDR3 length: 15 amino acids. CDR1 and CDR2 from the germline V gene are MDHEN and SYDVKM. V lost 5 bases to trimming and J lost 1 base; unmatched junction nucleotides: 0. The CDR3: CASSGLAGNTGELFF. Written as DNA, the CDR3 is TGTGCCAGCAGTGGACTAGCGGGGAACACCGGGGAGCTGTTTTTT.

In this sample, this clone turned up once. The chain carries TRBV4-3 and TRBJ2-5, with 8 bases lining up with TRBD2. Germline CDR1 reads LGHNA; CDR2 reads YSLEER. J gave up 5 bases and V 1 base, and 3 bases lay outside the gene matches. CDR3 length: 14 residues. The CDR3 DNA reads TGCGCCAGCAGCCAAGCGGGAGGGACGGAGACCCAGTACTTC. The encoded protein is CASSQAGGTETQYF.

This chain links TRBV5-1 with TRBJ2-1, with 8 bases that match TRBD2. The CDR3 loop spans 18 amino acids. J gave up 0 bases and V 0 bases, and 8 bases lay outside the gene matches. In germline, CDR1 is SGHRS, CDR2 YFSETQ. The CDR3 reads CASSLDPSGLSSYNEQFF. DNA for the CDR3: TGCGCCAGCAGCTTGGATCCTAGCGGGCTGAGCTCCTACAATGAGCAGTTCTTC.

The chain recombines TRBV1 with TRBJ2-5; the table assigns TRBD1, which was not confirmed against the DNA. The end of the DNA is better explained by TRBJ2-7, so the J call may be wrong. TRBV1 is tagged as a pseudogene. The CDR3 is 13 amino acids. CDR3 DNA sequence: TGCACGGAAGGGACAGGGAATGTGGACGAGCAGTACTTC. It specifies CTEGTGNVDEQYF.

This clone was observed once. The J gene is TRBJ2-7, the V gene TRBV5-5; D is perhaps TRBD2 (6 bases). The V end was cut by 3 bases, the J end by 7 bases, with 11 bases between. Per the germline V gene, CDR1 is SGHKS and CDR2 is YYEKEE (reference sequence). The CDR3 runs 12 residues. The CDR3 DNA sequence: TGTGCCAGCAGCTGGGACTCCGGGGAGCAGTACTTC. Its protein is CASSWDSGEQYF.

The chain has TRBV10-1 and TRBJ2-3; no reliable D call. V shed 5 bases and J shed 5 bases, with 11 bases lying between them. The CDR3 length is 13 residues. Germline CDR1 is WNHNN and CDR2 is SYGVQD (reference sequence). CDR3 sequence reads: CASSPLTGDTQYF. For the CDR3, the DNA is TGCGCCAGCAGTCCACTGACTGGAGATACGCAGTATTTT.

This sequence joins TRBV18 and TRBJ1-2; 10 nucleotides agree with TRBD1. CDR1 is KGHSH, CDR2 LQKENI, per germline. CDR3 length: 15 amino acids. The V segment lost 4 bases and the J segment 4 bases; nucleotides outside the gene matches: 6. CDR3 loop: CASSRGQGVGYGYTF. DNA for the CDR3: TGTGCCAGCTCACGCGGACAGGGGGTTGGCTATGGCTACACCTTC.

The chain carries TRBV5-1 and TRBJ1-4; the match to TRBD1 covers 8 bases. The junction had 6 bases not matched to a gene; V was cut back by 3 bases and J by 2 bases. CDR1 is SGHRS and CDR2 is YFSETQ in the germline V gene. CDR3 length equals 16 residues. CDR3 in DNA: TGCGCCAGCAGCTCTACAGGGGGGGCTACTAATGAAAAACTGTTTTTT. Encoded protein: CASSSTGGATNEKLFF.

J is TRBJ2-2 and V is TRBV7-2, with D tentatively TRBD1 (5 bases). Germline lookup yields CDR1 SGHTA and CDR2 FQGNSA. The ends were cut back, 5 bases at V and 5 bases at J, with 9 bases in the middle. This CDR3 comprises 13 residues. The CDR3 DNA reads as TGTGCCAGCAGCGTCAGGGTAACCGGGGAGCTGTTTTTT. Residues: CASSVRVTGELFF.

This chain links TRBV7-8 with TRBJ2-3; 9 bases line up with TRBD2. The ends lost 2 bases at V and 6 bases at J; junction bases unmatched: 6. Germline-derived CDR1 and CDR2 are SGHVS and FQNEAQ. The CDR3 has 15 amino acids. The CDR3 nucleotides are TGTGCCAGCAGCTTAAGACAACTAGCGGGCGATACGCAGTATTTT. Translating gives CASSLRQLAGDTQYF.

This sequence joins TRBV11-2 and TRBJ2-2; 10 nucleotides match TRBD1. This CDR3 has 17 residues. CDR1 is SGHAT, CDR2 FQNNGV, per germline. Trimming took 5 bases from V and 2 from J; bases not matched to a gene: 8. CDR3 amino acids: CASSHPLTGGNTGELFF. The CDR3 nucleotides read TGTGCCAGCAGCCACCCCTTGACAGGGGGCAACACCGGGGAGCTGTTTTTT.

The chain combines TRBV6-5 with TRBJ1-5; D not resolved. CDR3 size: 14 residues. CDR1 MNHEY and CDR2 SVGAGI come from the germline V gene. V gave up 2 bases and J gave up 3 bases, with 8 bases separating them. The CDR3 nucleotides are TGTGCCAGCAGTTACATTGGGCTCAATCAGCCCCAGCATTTT. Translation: CASSYIGLNQPQHF.

CDR3 region: CASSLTGGSSYNEQFF. The CDR3 nucleotides read TGTGCCAGCAGCTTAACGGGCGGGAGTAGCTACAATGAGCAGTTCTTC. The rearrangement joins TRBV7-9 to TRBJ2-1; 7 bases agree with TRBD2. The junction had 7 bases not matched to a gene; V was cut back by 2 bases and J by 3 bases. Germline CDR1 and CDR2: SEHNR and FQNEAQ (reference sequence). The CDR3 is 16 amino acids.

The CDR3 protein is CASSYAAGGSTGELFF. CDR3 sequence (DNA): TGTGCCAGCAGTTACGCAGCGGGAGGATCCACCGGGGAGCTGTTTTTT. The rearrangement links TRBV6-5 to TRBJ2-2; 9 bases line up with TRBD2. The CDR3 is 16 amino acids. V was pared by 2 bases and J by 4 bases, with 5 bases of the junction left unmatched. Germline loops: CDR1 MNHEY, CDR2 SVGAGI.

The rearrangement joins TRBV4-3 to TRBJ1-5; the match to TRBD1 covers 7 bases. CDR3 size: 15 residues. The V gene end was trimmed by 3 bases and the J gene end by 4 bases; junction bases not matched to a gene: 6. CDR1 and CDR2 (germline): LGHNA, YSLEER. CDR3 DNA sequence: TGCGCCAGCAGCCAGGAGTGGACAGGTAATCAGCCCCAGCATTTT. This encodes CASSQEWTGNQPQHF.

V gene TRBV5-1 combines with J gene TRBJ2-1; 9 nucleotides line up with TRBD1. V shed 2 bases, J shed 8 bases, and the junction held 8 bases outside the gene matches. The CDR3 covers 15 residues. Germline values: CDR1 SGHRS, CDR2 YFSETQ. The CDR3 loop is CASSFSGQGVDEQFF. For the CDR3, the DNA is TGCGCCAGCAGCTTCTCGGGACAGGGTGTAGATGAGCAGTTCTTC.

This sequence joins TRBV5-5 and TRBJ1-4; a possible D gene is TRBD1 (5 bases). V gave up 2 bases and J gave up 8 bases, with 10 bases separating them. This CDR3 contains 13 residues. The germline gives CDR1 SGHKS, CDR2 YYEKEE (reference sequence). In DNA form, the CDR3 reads TGTGCCAGCAGCTTTCAGGGTCGGGAAAAACTGTTTTTT. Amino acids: CASSFQGREKLFF.

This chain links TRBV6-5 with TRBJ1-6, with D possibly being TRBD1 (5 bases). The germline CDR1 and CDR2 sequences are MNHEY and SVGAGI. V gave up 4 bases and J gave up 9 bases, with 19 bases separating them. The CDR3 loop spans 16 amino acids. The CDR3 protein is CASSLNPPREGSPLHF. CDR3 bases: TGTGCCAGCAGTTTGAACCCCCCCAGGGAAGGTTCACCCCTCCACTTT.

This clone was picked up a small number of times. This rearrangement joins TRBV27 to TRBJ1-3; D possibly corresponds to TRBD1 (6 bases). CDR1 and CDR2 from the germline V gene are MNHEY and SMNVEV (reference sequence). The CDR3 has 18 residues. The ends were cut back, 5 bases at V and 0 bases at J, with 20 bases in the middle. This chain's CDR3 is CASSPTDRDTDSGNTIYF. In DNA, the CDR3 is TGTGCCAGCAGTCCGACAGACCGGGACACCGACTCTGGAAACACCATATATTTT.

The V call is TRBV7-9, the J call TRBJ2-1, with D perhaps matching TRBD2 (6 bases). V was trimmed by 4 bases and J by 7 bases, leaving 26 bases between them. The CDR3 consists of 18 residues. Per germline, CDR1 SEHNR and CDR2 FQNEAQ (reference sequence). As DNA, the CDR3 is TGTGCCAGCAGCTCCATTCACCCCGGGGGAGAATTAGTTAATGAGCAGTTCTTC. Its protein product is CASSSIHPGGELVNEQFF.

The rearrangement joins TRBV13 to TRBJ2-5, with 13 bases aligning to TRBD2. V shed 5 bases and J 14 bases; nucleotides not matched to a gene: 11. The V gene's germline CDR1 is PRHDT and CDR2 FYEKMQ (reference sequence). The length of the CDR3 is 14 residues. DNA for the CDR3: TGTGCCAGCAGCGTGGGACTAGCGGGGTCCTTACCATACTTC. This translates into CASSVGLAGSLPYF.

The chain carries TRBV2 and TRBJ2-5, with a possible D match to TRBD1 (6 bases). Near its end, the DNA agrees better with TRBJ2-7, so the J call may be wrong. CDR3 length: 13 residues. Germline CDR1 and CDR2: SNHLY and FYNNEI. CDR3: CASSEGASYEQYF. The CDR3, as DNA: TGTGCCAGCAGTGAGGGGGCCTCCTACGAGCAGTACTTC.